This is a list of T cell receptor beta chains from one sample in a study of T-cell reconstitution after alpha-beta-depleted transplantation in children. MiXCR, run by TCRdb on the PCR reads, gives a single entry per CDR3 protein. Among tens of thousands of distinct CDR3 sequences listed, 15% to 20% were seen once. Sequenced here: PBMCs, mostly from graft donor cells, sampled 360 days after TCRalphabeta/CD19-depleted stem cell transplant. These receptors all come from a male patient between 2 and 10 years old who had a stem cell transplant for acute lymphoblastic leukemia, so the T cells may come from the graft donor. Both conserved end residues are part of each CDR3. D genes are given only for firm matches. The size of a clone is reported for some rows only, either as once, few or many, or as a class for expanded clones.

CDR3 DNA	CDR3 protein	CDR3 length	V gene	clone size	J gene	D gene
TGTGCCACCGGGGACAGGACAGATACGCAGTATTTT	CATGDRTDTQYF	12	TRBV24-1	.	TRBJ2-3	TRBD1
TGTGCCAGCAGTCCGACCGACATGGACCTCATGAACACTGAAGCTTTCTTT	CASSPTDMDLMNTEAFF	17	TRBV27	many	TRBJ1-1	.
TGTGCCAGCAGTTGTTGCCCGACAGGGAAAGCTAACTATGGCTACACCTTC	CASSCCPTGKANYGYTF	17	TRBV27	.	TRBJ1-2	TRBD1
TGTGCCAGCAGTTTGATTTCAGATACGCAGTATTTT	CASSLISDTQYF	12	TRBV12-3/TRBV12-4	.	TRBJ2-3	.
TGTGCCAAGCCTTATTGGACAGGGTTGTTGTCGAGGAGCAATCAGCCCCAGCATTTT	CAKPYWTGLLSRSNQPQHF	19	TRBV6-4	.	TRBJ1-5	TRBD1
TGCAGTGCTAGCGTAACAGCCACCTACAATGAGCAGTTCTTC	CSASVTATYNEQFF	14	TRBV20-1	.	TRBJ2-1	.
TGTGCCAGCACCCGGGCGCGTGGAGATACGCAGTATTTT	CASTRARGDTQYF	13	TRBV6-1	.	TRBJ2-3	.
TGTGCCAGCAGCTTAGGGGTAGGGACGAGGGGCGAGCAGTTCTTC	CASSLGVGTRGEQFF	15	TRBV13	many	TRBJ2-1	.
TGTGCCAGCAGTTTACGGGTAGCCGGGGCCAACGTCCTGACTTTC	CASSLRVAGANVLTF	15	TRBV12-3/TRBV12-4	.	TRBJ2-6	.
TGCGCCAGCAGCTTGGGGACAGGGAATCAGCCCCAGCATTTT	CASSLGTGNQPQHF	14	TRBV5-1	few	TRBJ1-5	TRBD1